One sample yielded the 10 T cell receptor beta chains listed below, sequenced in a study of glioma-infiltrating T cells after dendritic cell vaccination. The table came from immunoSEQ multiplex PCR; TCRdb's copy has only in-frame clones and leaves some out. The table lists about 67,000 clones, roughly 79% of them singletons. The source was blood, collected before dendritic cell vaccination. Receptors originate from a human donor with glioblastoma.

The CDR3 loop is CASSLPRDEQFF. In nucleotides, the CDR3 is TGTGCCAGCAGCTTGCCCCGGGATGAGCAGTTCTTC. The chain has TRBV5-6 and TRBJ2-1, with no clear D. In germline, CDR1 is SGHDT, CDR2 YYEEEE. CDR3 length: 12 amino acids. With 1 base removed from V and 8 bases from J, the gap between germline ends came to 7 bases.

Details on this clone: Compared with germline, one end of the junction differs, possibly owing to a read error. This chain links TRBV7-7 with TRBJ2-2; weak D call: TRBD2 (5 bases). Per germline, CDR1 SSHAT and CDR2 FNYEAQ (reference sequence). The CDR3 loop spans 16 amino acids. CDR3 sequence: CASSQFPGLSTGELFF. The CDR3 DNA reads TGTGCTAGCAGCCAATTTCCGGGGTTGAGCACCGGGGAGCTGTTTTTT.

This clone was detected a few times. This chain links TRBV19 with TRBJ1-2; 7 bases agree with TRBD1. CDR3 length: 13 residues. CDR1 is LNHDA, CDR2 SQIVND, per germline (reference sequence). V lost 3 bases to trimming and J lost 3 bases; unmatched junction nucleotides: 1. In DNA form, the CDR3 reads TGTGCCAGTAGTATCGGACAGGACTATGGCTACACCTTC. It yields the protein CASSIGQDYGYTF.

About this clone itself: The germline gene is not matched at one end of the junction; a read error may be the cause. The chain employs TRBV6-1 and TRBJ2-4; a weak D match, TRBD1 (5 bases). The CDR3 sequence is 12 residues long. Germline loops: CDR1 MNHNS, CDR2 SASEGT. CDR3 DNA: TGTGCCAGCAGACTGACAGAAGAGAAAGTGGACTTC. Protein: CASRLTEEKVDF.

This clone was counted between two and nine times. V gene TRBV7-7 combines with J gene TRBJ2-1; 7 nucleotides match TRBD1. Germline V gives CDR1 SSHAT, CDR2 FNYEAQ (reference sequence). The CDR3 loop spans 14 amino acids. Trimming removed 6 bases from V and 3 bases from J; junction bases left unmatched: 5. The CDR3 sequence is CASSRGGIYNEQFF. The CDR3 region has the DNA TGTGCCAGCAGTCGAGGGGGCATCTACAATGAGCAGTTCTTC. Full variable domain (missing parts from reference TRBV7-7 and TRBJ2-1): GAGVSQSPRYKVTKRGQDVTLRCDPISSHATLYWYQQALGQGPEFLTYFNYEAQPDKSGLPSDRFSAERPEGSISTLTIQRTEQRDSAMYRCASSRGGIYNEQFFGPGTRLTVL.

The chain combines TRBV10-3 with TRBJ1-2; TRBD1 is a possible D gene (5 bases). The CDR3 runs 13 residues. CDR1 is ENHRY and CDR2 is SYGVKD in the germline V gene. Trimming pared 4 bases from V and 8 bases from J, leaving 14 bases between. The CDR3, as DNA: TGTGCCATCAGTGCTGGCAGGGAATTGGGCTACACCTTC. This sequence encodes CAISAGRELGYTF.

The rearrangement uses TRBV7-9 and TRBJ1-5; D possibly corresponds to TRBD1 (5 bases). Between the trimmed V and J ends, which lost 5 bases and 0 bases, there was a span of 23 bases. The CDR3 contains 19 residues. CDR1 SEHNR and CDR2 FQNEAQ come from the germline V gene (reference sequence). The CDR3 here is CASSPTPRTGESSNQPQHF. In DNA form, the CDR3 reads TGTGCCAGCAGCCCCACCCCACGGACGGGGGAGAGTAGCAATCAGCCCCAGCATTTT.

The chain's CDR3 is CASSVEGDSGTGELFF. The CDR3 DNA sequence: TGTGCCAGCAGCGTGGAGGGGGACAGCGGCACCGGGGAGCTGTTTTTT. The J gene is TRBJ2-2, the V gene TRBV9; TRBD1 might be the D (7 bases). Germline V CDR1 and CDR2: SGDLS, YYNGEE. The germline V and J ends were trimmed by 2 bases and 4 bases, with 15 bases remaining between them. This CDR3 spans 16 amino acids.

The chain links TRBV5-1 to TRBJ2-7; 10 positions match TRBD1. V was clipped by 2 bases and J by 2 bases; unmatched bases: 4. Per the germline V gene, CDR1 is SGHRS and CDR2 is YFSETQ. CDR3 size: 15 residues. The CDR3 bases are TGCGCCAGCAGCTTCTCCGGGACAGGGGCCTACGAGCAGTACTTC. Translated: CASSFSGTGAYEQYF.

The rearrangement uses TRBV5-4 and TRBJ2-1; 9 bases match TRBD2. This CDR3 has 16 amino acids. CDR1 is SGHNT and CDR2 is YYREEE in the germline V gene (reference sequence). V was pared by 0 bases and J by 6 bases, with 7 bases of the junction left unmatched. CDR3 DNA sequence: TGTGCCAGCAGCTTGGTAGGCGGGGGGGTCTTCAATGAGCAGTTCTTC. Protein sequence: CASSLVGGGVFNEQFF.